These T cell receptor beta chains were read from a single sample in a study of cytomegalovirus exposure and HLA in healthy donors. Sequenced by immunoSEQ multiplex PCR; TCRdb stores in-frame clones only, minus some. The repertoire has roughly 300,000 clones, roughly 88% of them found once; the top ten carry approximately 0.9%. The sample taken for sequencing was PBMCs. The receptors were sampled from a woman under 30 in good health and CMV-seronegative. Both conserved end residues are part of each CDR3. The D gene is left open where the match is weak. Only part of the rows carry a size: once, few, many, or a class if the clone is expanded.

clone_size j_call v_call d_call cdr3_aa cdr3_nt
. TRBJ2-1 TRBV6-5 TRBD2 CASGVQAGPANEQFF TGTGCCAGCGGGGTTCAAGCGGGACCCGCCAATGAGCAGTTCTTC
. TRBJ1-3 TRBV14 TRBD1 CASSPGRLPGQGSF TGTGCCAGCAGCCCCGGGAGGCTTCCGGGACAGGGTTCTTTT
. TRBJ1-5 TRBV6-1 . CASRQGHQPQHF TGTGCCAGCAGACAGGGTCATCAGCCCCAGCATTTT
. TRBJ2-1 TRBV11-2 . CATTPPESYNEQFF TGTGCCACCACACCCCCGGAGAGCTACAATGAGCAGTTCTTC
. TRBJ2-7 TRBV5-6 . CASSWGGTSYEQYF TGTGCCAGCAGCTGGGGGGGGACAAGCTACGAGCAGTACTTC
. TRBJ2-3 TRBV11-2 . CASRPDSGKNTQYF TGTGCCAGCAGACCGGACAGTGGAAAGAATACGCAGTATTTT
. TRBJ1-1 TRBV6-1 . CASSEARRGEAFF TGTGCCAGCAGTGAAGCGCGAAGGGGTGAAGCTTTCTTT
. TRBJ1-2 TRBV5-4 TRBD1 CASRSQGSAGGYTF TGTGCCAGCAGGTCACAGGGGTCGGCGGGCGGCTACACCTTC
. TRBJ2-7 TRBV4-2 TRBD2 CASSQDGLAGGSYEQYF TGTGCCAGCAGCCAAGATGGGCTAGCGGGAGGTTCCTACGAGCAGTACTTC
. TRBJ2-7 TRBV27 TRBD1 CASTEKTGQVVYEQYF TGTGCCAGCACCGAGAAAACGGGACAGGTAGTCTACGAGCAGTACTTC
. TRBJ1-1 TRBV5-6 . CASSQIDEAFF TGTGCCAGCAGCCAGATCGATGAAGCTTTCTTT
. TRBJ2-7 TRBV28 . CASTGTRYEQYF TGTGCCAGCACAGGAACCCGCTACGAGCAGTACTTC
. TRBJ1-4 TRBV28 TRBD1 CASSNTGTGFLGANEKLFF TGTGCCAGCAGTAACACCGGGACAGGGTTTCTCGGGGCTAATGAAAAACTGTTTTTT
. TRBJ1-4 TRBV30 . CAWNQDSTNEKLFF TGTGCCTGGAACCAGGATTCGACTAATGAAAAACTGTTTTTT
. TRBJ2-4 TRBV7-8 TRBD2 CASSLVTSGLAKNIQYF TGTGCCAGCAGCTTAGTCACTAGCGGTCTAGCCAAAAACATTCAGTACTTC
few TRBJ2-3 TRBV5-6 TRBD2 CASRRGLAGVETQYF TGTGCCAGCAGAAGGGGACTAGCGGGAGTTGAGACGCAGTATTTT
. TRBJ1-5 TRBV27 . CASSARTATNQPQHF TGTGCCAGCAGCGCAAGGACAGCCACCAATCAGCCCCAGCATTTT
. TRBJ2-5 TRBV5-6 . CASSFISSETQYF TGTGCCAGCAGCTTTATCTCTTCAGAGACCCAGTACTTC
. TRBJ2-1 TRBV4-2 TRBD2 CASSQGWREMVNEQFF TGTGCCAGCAGCCAAGGCTGGCGGGAGATGGTCAATGAGCAGTTCTTC
. TRBJ2-7 TRBV10-2 . CASTPYEQYF TGCGCCAGCACTCCCTACGAGCAGTACTTC
. TRBJ2-3 TRBV13 TRBD1 CASSPRGQDTDTQYF TGTGCCAGCAGCCCGCGAGGACAGGACACGGATACGCAGTATTTT
. TRBJ2-1 TRBV7-3 TRBD2 CASSPPGAGAAEQFF TGTGCCAGCAGCCCCCCAGGAGCGGGAGCAGCCGAGCAGTTCTTC
. TRBJ2-1 TRBV7-7 . CASSPGLPGEQFF TGTGCCAGCAGCCCGGGACTCCCGGGTGAGCAGTTCTTC
. TRBJ2-6 TRBV6-4 . CASSGEGSGANVLTF TGTGCCAGCAGTGGAGAGGGTTCGGGGGCCAACGTCCTGACTTTC
. TRBJ1-2 TRBV28 . CASSPVTVSNYGYTF TGTGCCAGCAGTCCGGTGACAGTTTCTAACTATGGCTACACCTTC
. TRBJ2-1 TRBV9 . CASSAQGLNEQFF TGTGCCAGCAGTGCCCAGGGTCTTAATGAGCAGTTCTTC
. TRBJ2-5 TRBV15 TRBD2 CATSRFSGSEETQYF TGTGCCACCAGCAGGTTTAGCGGGTCTGAAGAGACCCAGTACTTC
. TRBJ1-3 TRBV28 . CASSPGWGNTIYF TGTGCCAGCAGTCCGGGGTGGGGAAACACCATATATTTT
. TRBJ2-7 TRBV28 TRBD1 CASSLTTSGQENSYEQYF TGTGCCAGCAGTCTCACTACGTCGGGACAGGAGAACTCCTACGAGCAGTACTTC
. TRBJ2-7 TRBV4-1 . CASSRVAGFYEQYF TGCGCCAGCAGCAGGGTCGCAGGGTTCTACGAGCAGTACTTC
. TRBJ2-7 TRBV7-2 . CASSLAVGEQYF TGTGCCAGCAGCTTAGCCGTCGGCGAGCAGTACTTC
. TRBJ2-5 TRBV5-1 TRBD1 CASSFTPGTGQETQYF TGCGCCAGCAGTTTTACCCCCGGGACAGGCCAAGAGACCCAGTACTTC
. TRBJ2-7 TRBV7-2 TRBD1 CASSRFQGADYEQYF TGTGCCAGCAGCCGATTCCAGGGGGCTGACTACGAGCAGTACTTC
. TRBJ1-1 TRBV28 . CASSSESGDTEAFF TGTGCCAGCAGTTCCGAGTCGGGGGACACTGAAGCTTTCTTT
. TRBJ1-4 TRBV6-6 TRBD1 CASSQTGTGVVEKLFF TGTGCCAGCAGCCAAACCGGGACAGGGGTCGTTGAAAAACTGTTTTTT
. TRBJ2-7 TRBV7-8 TRBD1 CASSLDAGGGYEQYF TGTGCCAGCAGCTTAGATGCAGGGGGCGGCTACGAGCAGTACTTC
. TRBJ2-7 TRBV27 . CASSRDNSYEQYF TGTGCCAGTTCGAGGGACAACTCCTACGAGCAGTACTTC
. TRBJ1-5 TRBV6-5 . CASTQGGSNQPQHF TGTGCCAGCACTCAAGGAGGGAGCAATCAGCCCCAGCATTTT
. TRBJ2-7 TRBV13 TRBD2 CASSPRTPGLAESYEQYF TGTGCCAGCAGCCCCAGGACGCCGGGACTAGCGGAGTCCTACGAGCAGTACTTC
. TRBJ1-1 TRBV5-1 TRBD1 CASSLSTGGRTEAFF TGCGCCAGCAGCTTGTCGACAGGGGGCAGAACTGAAGCTTTCTTT
. TRBJ1-5 TRBV27 TRBD1 CASSLSANRGNQPQHF TGTGCCAGCAGTTTATCAGCCAACAGGGGGAATCAGCCCCAGCATTTT
. TRBJ2-2 TRBV25-1 TRBD1 CASSELGQGGGELFF TGTGCCAGCAGTGAATTGGGACAGGGAGGCGGGGAGCTGTTTTTT
. TRBJ2-1 TRBV28 . CASRGGVRNEQFF TGTGCCAGCAGAGGGGGGGTCCGGAATGAGCAGTTCTTC
. TRBJ1-5 TRBV5-1 . CASSLGTDYSNQPQHF TGCGCCAGCAGCTTGGGGACAGATTATAGCAATCAGCCCCAGCATTTT
. TRBJ1-5 TRBV25-1 . CASSERGFPTGQPQHF TGTGCCAGCAGTGAACGTGGGTTTCCGACGGGTCAGCCCCAGCATTTT
. TRBJ2-7 TRBV7-2 . CASSSDRDHEQYF TGTGCCAGCAGTTCGGACAGAGACCACGAGCAGTACTTC
. TRBJ1-4 TRBV30 . CAWSVLGAGRTNEKLFF TGTGCCTGGAGTGTACTAGGAGCGGGACGAACTAATGAAAAACTGTTTTTT
once TRBJ2-2 TRBV5-4 . CASRAAPNTGELFF TGTGCCAGCAGAGCTGCACCGAACACCGGGGAGCTGTTTTTT
. TRBJ1-1 TRBV5-1 . CASSLSPGGANTEAFF TGCGCCAGCAGCTTGAGCCCCGGGGGGGCGAACACTGAAGCTTTCTTT
. TRBJ2-2 TRBV18 TRBD2 CASSPTSGMSAGELFF TGTGCCAGCTCACCAACTAGCGGGATGTCGGCCGGGGAGCTGTTTTTT
. TRBJ2-7 TRBV27 . CASSLRDSKGNYEQYF TGTGCCAGCAGTTTACGGGACTCGAAAGGGAACTACGAGCAGTACTTC
. TRBJ1-1 TRBV5-1 TRBD1 CASSLDDRGFTEAFF TGCGCCAGCAGCTTAGACGACAGGGGGTTCACTGAAGCTTTCTTT
. TRBJ2-7 TRBV13 TRBD1 CASSLGDRDYEQYF TGTGCCAGCAGCTTAGGGGACAGGGACTACGAGCAGTACTTC
few TRBJ2-1 TRBV6-1 TRBD2 CASSGSGDAYNEQFF TGTGCCAGCAGTGGAAGCGGGGACGCCTACAATGAGCAGTTCTTC
once TRBJ1-1 TRBV25-1 . CASRRNREGGAFF TGTGCCAGCAGGCGGAACAGGGAGGGGGGAGCTTTCTTT
. TRBJ2-5 TRBV27 TRBD1 CASSRSDREETQYF TGTGCCAGCAGCCGATCAGACAGGGAGGAGACCCAGTACTTC
. TRBJ1-5 TRBV6-1 . CASSESGINQPQHF TGTGCCAGCAGTGAATCGGGGATCAATCAGCCCCAGCATTTT
few TRBJ2-7 TRBV27 . CASSESGTEQYF TGTGCCAGCAGTGAGAGCGGCACCGAGCAGTACTTC
. TRBJ1-1 TRBV30 TRBD1 CAWKIGTGKTEAFF TGTGCCTGGAAGATAGGGACAGGGAAAACTGAAGCTTTCTTT
. TRBJ2-2 TRBV9 TRBD2 CASSVDYAGGGVELFF TGTGCCAGCAGCGTAGATTATGCGGGAGGTGGTGTGGAGCTGTTTTTT